This T cell receptor beta chain was profiled in a study of T-cell reconstitution after alpha-beta-depleted transplantation in children. Unique molecular identifiers were incorporated into the prepared TCRbeta library. TCRdb recomputed calls from the PCR reads with MiXCR, one row per CDR3 protein. The sample yields about 540,000 distinct CDR3 sequences, 15% to 20% seen once. The sample in question was PBMCs from the stem cell graft donor, obtained from the stem cell graft. The receptor comes from a human donor who donated a stem cell graft to a child with acute lymphoblastic leukemia.

The CDR3 loop is CASSVRQQETQYF. The CDR3 DNA follows: TGCGCCAGCAGTGTTAGACAGCAAGAGACCCAGTACTTC. The J gene is TRBJ2-5, the V gene TRBV10-1; weak D call: TRBD1 (5 bases). This CDR3 spans 13 amino acids. Germline loops: CDR1 WNHNN, CDR2 SYGVQD (reference sequence). The ends were cut back, 4 bases at V and 2 bases at J, with 8 bases in the middle.